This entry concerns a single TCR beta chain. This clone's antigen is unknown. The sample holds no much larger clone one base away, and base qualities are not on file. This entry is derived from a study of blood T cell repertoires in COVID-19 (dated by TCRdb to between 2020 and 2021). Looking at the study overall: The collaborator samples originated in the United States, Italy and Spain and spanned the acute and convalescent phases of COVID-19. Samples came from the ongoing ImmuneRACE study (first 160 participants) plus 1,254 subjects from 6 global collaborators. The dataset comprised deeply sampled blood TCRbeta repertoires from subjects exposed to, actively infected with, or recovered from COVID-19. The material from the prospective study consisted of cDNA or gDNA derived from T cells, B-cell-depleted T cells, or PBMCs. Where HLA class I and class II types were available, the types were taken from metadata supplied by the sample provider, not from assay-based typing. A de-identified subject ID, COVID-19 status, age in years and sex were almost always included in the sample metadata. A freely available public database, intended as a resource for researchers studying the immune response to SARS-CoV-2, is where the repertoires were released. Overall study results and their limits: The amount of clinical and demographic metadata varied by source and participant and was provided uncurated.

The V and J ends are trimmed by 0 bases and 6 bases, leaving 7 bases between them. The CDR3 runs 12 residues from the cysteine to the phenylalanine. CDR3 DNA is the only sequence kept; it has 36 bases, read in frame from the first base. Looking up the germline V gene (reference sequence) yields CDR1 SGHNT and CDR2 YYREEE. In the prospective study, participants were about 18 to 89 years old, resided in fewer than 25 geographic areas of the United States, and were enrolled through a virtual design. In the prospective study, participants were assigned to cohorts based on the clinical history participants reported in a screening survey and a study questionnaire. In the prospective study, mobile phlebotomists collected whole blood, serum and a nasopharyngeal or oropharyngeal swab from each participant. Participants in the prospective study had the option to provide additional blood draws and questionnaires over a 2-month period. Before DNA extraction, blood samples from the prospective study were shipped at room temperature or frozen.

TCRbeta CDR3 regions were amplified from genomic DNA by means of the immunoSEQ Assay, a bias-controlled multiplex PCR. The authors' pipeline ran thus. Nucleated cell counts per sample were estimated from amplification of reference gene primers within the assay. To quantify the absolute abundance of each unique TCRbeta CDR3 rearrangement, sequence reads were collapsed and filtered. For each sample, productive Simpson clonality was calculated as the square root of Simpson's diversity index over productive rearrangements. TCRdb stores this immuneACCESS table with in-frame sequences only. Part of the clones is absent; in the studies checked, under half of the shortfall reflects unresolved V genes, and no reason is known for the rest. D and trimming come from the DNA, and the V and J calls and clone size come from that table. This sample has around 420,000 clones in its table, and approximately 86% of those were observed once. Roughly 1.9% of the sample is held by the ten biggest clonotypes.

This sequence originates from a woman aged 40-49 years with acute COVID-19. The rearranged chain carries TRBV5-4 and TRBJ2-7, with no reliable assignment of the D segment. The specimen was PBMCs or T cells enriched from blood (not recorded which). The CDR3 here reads CASSLDSTEQYF. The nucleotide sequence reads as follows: TGTGCCAGCAGCTTGGACTCAACCGAGCAGTACTTC.